The clone carrying this TCR beta chain was seen just once. Germline trimming cut 8 bases from V and 3 bases from J; bases unmatched to any gene: 9. The CDR3 is 15 amino acids. Germline CDR1 reads MDHEN; CDR2 reads SYDVKM. The entry originates in a study of shared clonotypes between healthy human individuals. For each subset, genomic DNA was distributed in equal portions over several immunoSEQ plates. Method: immunoSEQ multiplex PCR; TCRdb's copy keeps in-frame clones and lacks some. The repertoire includes 450,000 to 500,000 clones, about 85% of them detected once, and roughly an eighth sits in the top ten.

The V call is TRBV28, the J call TRBJ1-1; 10 bases agree with TRBD1. The TCR comes from a woman between 40 and 50 years old in good health. Some clones in this sample may be carry-over from other donors' samples. Input material: PBMCs. The DNA for the CDR3 is TGTGCCAGCGTTCCCGACAGGGGGCCATACACTGAAGCTTTCTTT. Amino acid sequence: CASVPDRGPYTEAFF. The full variable domain, rest sourced from reference TRBV28 and TRBJ1-1, is DVKVTQSSRYLVKRTGEKVFLECVQDMDHENMFWYRQDPGLGLRLIYFSYDVKMKEKGDIPEGYSVSREKKERFSLILESASTNQTSMYLCASVPDRGPYTEAFFGQGTRLTVV.